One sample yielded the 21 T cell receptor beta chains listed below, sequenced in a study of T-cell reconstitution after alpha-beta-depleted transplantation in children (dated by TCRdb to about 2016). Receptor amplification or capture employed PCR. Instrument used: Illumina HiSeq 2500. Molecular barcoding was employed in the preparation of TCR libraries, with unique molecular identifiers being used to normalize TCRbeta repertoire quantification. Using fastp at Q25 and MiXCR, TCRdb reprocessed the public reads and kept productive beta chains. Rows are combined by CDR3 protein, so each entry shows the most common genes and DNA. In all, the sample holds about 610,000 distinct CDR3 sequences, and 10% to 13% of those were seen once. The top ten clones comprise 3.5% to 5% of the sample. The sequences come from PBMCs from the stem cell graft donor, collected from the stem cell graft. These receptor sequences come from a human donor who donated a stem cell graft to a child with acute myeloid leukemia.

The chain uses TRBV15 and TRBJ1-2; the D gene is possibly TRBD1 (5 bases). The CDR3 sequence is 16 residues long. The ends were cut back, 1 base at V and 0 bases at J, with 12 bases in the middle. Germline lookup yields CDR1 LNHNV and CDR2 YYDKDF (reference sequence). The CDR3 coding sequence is TGTGCCACCAGCAGAGGGGGGGACGGAACTAACTATGGCTACACCTTC. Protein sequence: CATSRGGDGTNYGYTF. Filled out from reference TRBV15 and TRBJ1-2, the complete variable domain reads DAMVIQNPRYQVTQFGKPVTLSCSQTLNHNVMYWYQQKSSQAPKLLFHYYDKDFNNEADTPDNFQSRRPNTSFCFLDIRSPGLGDTAMYLCATSRGGDGTNYGYTFGSGTRLTVV.

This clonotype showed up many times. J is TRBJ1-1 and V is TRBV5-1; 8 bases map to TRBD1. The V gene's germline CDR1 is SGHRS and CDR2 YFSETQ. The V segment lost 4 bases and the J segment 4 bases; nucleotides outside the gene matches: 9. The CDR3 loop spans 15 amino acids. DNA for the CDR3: TGCGCCAGCAGCAAAGGGCCGGACAGGGTCACTGAAGCTTTCTTT. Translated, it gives CASSKGPDRVTEAFF. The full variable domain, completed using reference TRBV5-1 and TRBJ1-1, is KAGVTQTPRYLIKTRGQQVTLSCSPISGHRSVSWYQQTPGQGLQFLFEYFSETQRNKGNFPGRFSGRQFSNSRSEMNVSTLELGDSALYLCASSKGPDRVTEAFFGQGTRLTVV.

For the CDR3, the DNA is TGTGCCAGCATTGGACTAGCGGGTGTGGGTAATGAGCAGTTCTTC. It specifies CASIGLAGVGNEQFF. This chain links TRBV6-4 with TRBJ2-1; 11 nucleotides match TRBD2. Per germline, CDR1 MRHNA and CDR2 SNTAGT. V trimming: 7 bases; J trimming: 7 bases; junction bases outside the gene matches: 9. The CDR3 has 15 amino acids.

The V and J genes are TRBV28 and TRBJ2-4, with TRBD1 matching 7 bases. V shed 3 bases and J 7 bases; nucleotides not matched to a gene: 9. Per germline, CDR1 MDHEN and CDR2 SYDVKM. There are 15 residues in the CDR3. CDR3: CASSLVDRSSNIQYF. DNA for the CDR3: TGTGCCAGCAGTTTGGTGGACAGGTCAAGTAACATTCAGTACTTC.

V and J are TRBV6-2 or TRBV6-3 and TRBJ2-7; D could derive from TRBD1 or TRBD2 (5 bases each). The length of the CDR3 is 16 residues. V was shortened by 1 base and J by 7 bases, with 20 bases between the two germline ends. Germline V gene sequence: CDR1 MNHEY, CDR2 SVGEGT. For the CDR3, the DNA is TGTGCCAGCAGTTACTGGAGCAGGGACGGCCAGCGTGAGCAGTACTTC. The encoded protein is CASSYWSRDGQREQYF.

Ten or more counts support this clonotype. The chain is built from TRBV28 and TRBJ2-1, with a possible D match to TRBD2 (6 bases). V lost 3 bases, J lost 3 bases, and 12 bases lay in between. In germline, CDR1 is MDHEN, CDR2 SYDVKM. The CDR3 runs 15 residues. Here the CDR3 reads CASSFDGRDYNEQFF. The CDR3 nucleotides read TGTGCCAGCAGTTTTGACGGGAGAGACTACAATGAGCAGTTCTTC.

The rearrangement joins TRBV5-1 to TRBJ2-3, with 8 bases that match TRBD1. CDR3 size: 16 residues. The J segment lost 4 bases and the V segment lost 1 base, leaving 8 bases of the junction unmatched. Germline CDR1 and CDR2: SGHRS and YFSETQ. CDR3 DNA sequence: TGCGCCAGCAGCTTGTCCCAGGGGGCGCGGGCAGATACGCAGTATTTT. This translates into CASSLSQGARADTQYF.

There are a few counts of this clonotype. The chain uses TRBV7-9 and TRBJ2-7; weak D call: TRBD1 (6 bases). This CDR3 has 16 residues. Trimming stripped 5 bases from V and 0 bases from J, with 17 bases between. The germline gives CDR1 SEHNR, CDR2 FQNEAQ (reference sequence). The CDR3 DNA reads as TGTGCCAGCAGCCGTATGAGGGACACGAGCTCCTACGAGCAGTACTTC. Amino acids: CASSRMRDTSSYEQYF.

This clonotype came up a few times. This CDR3 is CASSLGTGETYEQYF. CDR3 in DNA: TGTGCCAGCTCACTAGGGACAGGTGAGACCTACGAGCAGTACTTC. The rearrangement links TRBV18 to TRBJ2-7, with 8 positions matching TRBD1. The CDR3 totals 15 residues. The trim removed 4 bases at V and 2 bases at J, leaving 7 bases unmatched. Germline CDR1 reads KGHSH; CDR2 reads LQKENI.

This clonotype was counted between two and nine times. The chain's CDR3 is CASSLGLAGESYEQYF. The CDR3 nucleotides read TGCGCCAGCAGCTTGGGTCTAGCGGGAGAGTCCTACGAGCAGTACTTC. This chain connects TRBV5-1 to TRBJ2-7, with TRBD2 matching over 10 bases. The CDR3 extends over 16 amino acids. V lost 0 bases and J lost 1; bases outside the gene matches: 4. Per germline, CDR1 SGHRS and CDR2 YFSETQ.

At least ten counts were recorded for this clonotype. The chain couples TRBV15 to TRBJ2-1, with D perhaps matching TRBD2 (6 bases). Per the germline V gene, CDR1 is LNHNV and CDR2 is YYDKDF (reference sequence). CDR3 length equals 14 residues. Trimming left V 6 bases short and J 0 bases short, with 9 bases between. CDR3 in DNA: TGTGCCACCAGGCTCGGGGGCTCCTACAATGAGCAGTTCTTC. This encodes CATRLGGSYNEQFF.

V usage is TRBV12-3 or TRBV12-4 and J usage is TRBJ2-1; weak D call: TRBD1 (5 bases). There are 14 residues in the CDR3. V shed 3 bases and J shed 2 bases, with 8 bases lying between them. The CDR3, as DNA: TGTGCCAGCAGTTTTAGGGGCGCCTACAATGAGCAGTTCTTC. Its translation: CASSFRGAYNEQFF.

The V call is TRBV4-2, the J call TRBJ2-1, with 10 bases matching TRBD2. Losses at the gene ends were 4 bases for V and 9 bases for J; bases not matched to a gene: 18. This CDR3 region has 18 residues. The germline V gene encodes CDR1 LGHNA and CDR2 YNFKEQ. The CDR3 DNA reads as TGTGCCAGCAGCCCCCGTCCAGCGGGAGGGTCCGGCACGGGTGAGCAGTTCTTC. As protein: CASSPRPAGGSGTGEQFF.

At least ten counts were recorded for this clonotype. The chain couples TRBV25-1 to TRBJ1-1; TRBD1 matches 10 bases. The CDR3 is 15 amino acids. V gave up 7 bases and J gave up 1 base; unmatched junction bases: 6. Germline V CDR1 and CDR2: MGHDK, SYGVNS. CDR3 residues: CASKDRGLENTEAFF. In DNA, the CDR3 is TGTGCCAGCAAAGACAGGGGGCTGGAGAACACTGAAGCTTTCTTT.

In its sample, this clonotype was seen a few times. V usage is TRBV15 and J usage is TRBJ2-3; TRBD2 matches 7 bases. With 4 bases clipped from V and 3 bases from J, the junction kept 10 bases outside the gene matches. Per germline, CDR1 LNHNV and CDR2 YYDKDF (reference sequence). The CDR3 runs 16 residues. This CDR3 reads CATSKITSVLTDTQYF. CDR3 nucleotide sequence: TGTGCCACCAGCAAGATAACTAGCGTGCTAACAGATACGCAGTATTTT.

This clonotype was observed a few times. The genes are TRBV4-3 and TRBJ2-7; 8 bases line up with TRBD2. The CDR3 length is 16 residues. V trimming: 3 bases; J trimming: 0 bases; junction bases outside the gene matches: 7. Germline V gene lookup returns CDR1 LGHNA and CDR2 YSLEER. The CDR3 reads CASSHITSGSSYEQYF. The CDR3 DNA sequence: TGCGCCAGCAGCCACATAACTAGCGGAAGCTCCTACGAGCAGTACTTC.

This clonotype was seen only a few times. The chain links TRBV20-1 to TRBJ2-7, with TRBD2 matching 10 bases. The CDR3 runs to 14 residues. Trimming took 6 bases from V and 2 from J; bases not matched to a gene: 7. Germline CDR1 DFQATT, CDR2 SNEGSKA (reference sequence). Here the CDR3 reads CSAPESGRAYEQYF. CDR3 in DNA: TGCAGTGCCCCAGAAAGCGGGAGGGCCTACGAGCAGTACTTC.

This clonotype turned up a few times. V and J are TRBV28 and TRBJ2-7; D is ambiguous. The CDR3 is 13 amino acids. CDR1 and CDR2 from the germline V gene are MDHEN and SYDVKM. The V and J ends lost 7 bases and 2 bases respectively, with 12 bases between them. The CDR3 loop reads CASTLSSAYEQYF. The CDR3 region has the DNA TGTGCCAGCACTTTGAGCTCAGCCTACGAGCAGTACTTC. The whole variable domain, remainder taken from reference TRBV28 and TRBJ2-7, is DVKVTQSSRYLVKRTGEKVFLECVQDMDHENMFWYRQDPGLGLRLIYFSYDVKMKEKGDIPEGYSVSREKKERFSLILESASTNQTSMYLCASTLSSAYEQYFGPGTRLTVT.

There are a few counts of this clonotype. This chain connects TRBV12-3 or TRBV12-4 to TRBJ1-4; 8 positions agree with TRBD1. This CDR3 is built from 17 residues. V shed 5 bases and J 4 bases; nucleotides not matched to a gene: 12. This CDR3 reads CASSPTRTGTFNEKLFF. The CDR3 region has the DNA TGTGCCAGCAGTCCTACACGGACAGGGACCTTTAATGAAAAACTGTTTTTT.

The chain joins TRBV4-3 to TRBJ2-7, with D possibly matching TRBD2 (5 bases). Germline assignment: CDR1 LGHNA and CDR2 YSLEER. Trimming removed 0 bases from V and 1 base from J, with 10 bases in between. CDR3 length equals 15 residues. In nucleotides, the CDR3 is TGCGCCAGCAGCCAAGATATGGAGGCGTCCTACGAGCAGTACTTC. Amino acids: CASSQDMEASYEQYF.

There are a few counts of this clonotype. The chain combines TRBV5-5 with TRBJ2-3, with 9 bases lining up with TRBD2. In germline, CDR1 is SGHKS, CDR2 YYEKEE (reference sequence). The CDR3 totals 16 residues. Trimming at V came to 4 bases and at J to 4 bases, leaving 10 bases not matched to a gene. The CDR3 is CASSPWSSGKPDTQYF. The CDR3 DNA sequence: TGTGCCAGCAGCCCCTGGTCTAGCGGGAAACCAGATACGCAGTATTTT.